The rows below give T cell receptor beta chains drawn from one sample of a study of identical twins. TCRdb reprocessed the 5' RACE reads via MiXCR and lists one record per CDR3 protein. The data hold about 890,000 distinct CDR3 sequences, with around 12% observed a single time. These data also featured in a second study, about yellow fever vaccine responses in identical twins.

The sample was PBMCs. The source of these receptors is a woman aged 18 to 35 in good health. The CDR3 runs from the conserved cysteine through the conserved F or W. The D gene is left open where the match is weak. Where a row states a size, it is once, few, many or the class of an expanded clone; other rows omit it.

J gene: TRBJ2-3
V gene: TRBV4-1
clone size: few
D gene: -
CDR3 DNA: TGCGCCAGCAGCCAAGTGAGTCCCACAGATACGCAGTATTTT
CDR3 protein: CASSQVSPTDTQYF

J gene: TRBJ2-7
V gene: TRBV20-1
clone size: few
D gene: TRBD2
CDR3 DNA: TGCAGTGCTAGTTGGGCTAGCGGGAGCTACGAGCAGTACTTC
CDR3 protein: CSASWASGSYEQYF

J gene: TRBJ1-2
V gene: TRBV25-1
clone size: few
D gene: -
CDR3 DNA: TGTGCCAGCAGTGAAAGCGTTCATGGCTACACCTTC
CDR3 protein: CASSESVHGYTF

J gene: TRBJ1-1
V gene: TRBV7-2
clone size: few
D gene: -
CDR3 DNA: TGTGCCAGCAGCTTCCAGGTACAGGGAGGCACTGAAGCTTTCTTT
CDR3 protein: CASSFQVQGGTEAFF

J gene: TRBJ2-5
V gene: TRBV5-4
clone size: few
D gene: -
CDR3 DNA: TGTGCGCGGGCTAGCGAGACCCAAGAGACCCAGTACTTC
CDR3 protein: CARASETQETQYF

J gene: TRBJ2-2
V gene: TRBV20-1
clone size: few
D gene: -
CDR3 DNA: TGCAGTGCTAGCGATATATCGAACACCGGGGAGCTGTTTTTT
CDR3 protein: CSASDISNTGELFF

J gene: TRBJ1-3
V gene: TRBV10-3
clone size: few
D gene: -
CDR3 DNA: TGTGCCATCAGCGACGGGGAGCTCTCTGGAAACACCATATATTTT
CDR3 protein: CAISDGELSGNTIYF

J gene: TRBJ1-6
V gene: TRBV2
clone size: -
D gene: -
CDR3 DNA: TGTGCCAGCAGATCGGACAGTGCTAATTCACCCCTCCACTTT
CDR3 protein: CASRSDSANSPLHF

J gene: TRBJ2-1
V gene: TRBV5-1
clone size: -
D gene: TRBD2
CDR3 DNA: TGCGCCAGCAGCTTGGCCTTAGCGGGGGGGCCTGAGCAGTTCTTC
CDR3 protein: CASSLALAGGPEQFF

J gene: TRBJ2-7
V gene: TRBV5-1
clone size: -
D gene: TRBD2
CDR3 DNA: TGCGCCAGCAGCTTGGGTCTAGCGGATTACACCTACGAGCAGTACTTC
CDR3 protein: CASSLGLADYTYEQYF

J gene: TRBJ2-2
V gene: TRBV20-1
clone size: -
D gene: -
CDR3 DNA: TGCAGTGCTACTCAAGGGGGTTCGGACACCGGGGAGCTGTTTTTT
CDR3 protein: CSATQGGSDTGELFF

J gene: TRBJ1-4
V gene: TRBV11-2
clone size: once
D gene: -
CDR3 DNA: TGTGCCAGCAGCTTAGTAGCGGAGGGAAAACTGTTTTTT
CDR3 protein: CASSLVAEGKLFF

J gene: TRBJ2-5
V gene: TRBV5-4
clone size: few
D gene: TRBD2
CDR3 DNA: TGTGCCAGCAGCTTGGGAGGACTAGCGGGTACAGAGACCCAGTACTTC
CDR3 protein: CASSLGGLAGTETQYF